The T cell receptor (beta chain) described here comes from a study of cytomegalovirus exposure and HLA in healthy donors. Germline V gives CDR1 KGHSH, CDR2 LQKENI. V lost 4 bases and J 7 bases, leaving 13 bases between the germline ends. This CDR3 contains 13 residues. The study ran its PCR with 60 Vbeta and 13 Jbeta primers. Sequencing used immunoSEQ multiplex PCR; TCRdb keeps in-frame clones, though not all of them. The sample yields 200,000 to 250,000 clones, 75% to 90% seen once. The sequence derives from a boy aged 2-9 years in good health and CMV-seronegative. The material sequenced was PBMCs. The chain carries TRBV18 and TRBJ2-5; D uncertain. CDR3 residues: CASSQEVDGTQYF. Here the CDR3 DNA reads TGTGCCAGCTCACAAGAGGTTGACGGGACCCAGTACTTC.